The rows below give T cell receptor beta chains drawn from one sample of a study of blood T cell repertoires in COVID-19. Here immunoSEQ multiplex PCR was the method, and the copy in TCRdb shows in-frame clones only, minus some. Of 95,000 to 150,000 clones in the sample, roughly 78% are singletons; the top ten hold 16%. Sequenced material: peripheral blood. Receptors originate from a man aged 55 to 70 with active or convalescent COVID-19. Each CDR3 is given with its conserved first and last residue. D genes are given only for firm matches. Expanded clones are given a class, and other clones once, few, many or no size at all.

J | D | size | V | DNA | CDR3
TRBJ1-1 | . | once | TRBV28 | TGTGCCAGCCGTCGATCGTATGGCGCGGGCACTGAAGCTTTCTTT | CASRRSYGAGTEAFF
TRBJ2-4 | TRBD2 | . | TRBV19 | TGTGCCAGTAGTATTGGGACTAGCGGGAGTGATAGCATTCAGTACTTC | CASSIGTSGSDSIQYF
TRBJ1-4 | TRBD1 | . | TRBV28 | TGTGCCAGCAGTGGGGGGGGACAGGGGAATGAAAAACTGTTTTTT | CASSGGGQGNEKLFF
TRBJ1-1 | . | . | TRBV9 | TGTGCCAGCAGCGTAGTAGGGGACACTGAAGCTTTCTTT | CASSVVGDTEAFF
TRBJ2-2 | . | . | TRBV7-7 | TGTGCCAGCAGCCCGTCCACCGGGGAGCTGTTTTTT | CASSPSTGELFF
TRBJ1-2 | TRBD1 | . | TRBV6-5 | TGTGCCAGCAGCCCCCCGGACAGGGCCTATGGCTACACCTTC | CASSPPDRAYGYTF
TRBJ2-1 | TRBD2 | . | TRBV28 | TGTGCCAGCAGTTTATGGGCGGGAGGAGGCAATGAGCAGTTCTTC | CASSLWAGGGNEQFF
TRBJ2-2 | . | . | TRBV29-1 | TGCAGCGGGAGGGCCGGCACCGGGGAGCTGTTTTTT | CSGRAGTGELFF
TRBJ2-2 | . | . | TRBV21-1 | TGTGCCAGCAGCGCCCTTTGGGCCGAACACGGGGAGCTGTTTTTT | CASSALWAEHGELFF
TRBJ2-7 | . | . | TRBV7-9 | TGTGCCAGCAGCTTACAACAGGGTCTCGACGAGCAGTACTTC | CASSLQQGLDEQYF
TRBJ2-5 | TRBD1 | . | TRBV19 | TGTGCCAGTAGTCGCGCGACAGGGGGCGAGGAGACCCAGTACTTC | CASSRATGGEETQYF
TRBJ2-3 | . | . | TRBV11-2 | TGTGCCAGCAGCTTATCTAGCACAGATACGCAGTATTTT | CASSLSSTDTQYF
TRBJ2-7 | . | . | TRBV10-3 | TGTGCCATGGGGAGAGAGAGCTACGAGCAGTACTTC | CAMGRESYEQYF
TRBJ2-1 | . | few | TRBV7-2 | TGTGCCAGCAGCTTATCTATCAGCGGCACCTACAATGAGCAGTTCTTC | CASSLSISGTYNEQFF
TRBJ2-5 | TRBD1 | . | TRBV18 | TGTGCCAGCTCACCACTAGACAGGGAGGAGACCCAGTACTTC | CASSPLDREETQYF
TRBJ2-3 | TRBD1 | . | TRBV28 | TGTGCCAGCAGCTGGGACAGTCCCACAGATACGCAGTATTTT | CASSWDSPTDTQYF
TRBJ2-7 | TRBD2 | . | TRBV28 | TGTGCCAGCAGCGTACTAGCGGGGGGCTACGAGCAGTACTTC | CASSVLAGGYEQYF
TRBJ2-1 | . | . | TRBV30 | TGTGCCTGGAGTGTATCGGGGGAGTCCCCCTACAATGAGCAGTTCTTC | CAWSVSGESPYNEQFF
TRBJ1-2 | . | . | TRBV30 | TGTGCTTATACTAGGGCCCGGGGCTACACCTTC | CAYTRARGYTF
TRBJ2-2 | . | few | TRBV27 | TGTGCCAGCAGTAAACAGGGTTTGAGAACTGCCGGGGAGCTGTTTTTT | CASSKQGLRTAGELFF